Below, 19 T cell receptor beta chains from the same sample are listed, as sequenced in a study of cytomegalovirus exposure and HLA in healthy donors. PCR involved 60 Vbeta and 13 Jbeta primers. Clones were read by immunoSEQ multiplex PCR, and TCRdb kept only the in-frame ones, dropping some. The sample lists some 180,000 clones; approximately 86% were seen once. The sample consisted of PBMCs. The receptor set was obtained from a boy younger than 10 in good health and CMV-seronegative.

This chain joins TRBV5-4 and TRBJ2-7; 7 positions agree with TRBD2. Germline CDR1 SGHNT, CDR2 YYREEE (reference sequence). J lost 5 bases, V lost 3 bases, and 11 bases had no gene match. This CDR3 has 15 residues. CDR3 in DNA: TGTGCCAGCAGCTCGGATGGTCGCGGGGGAGACGAGCAGTACTTC. Encoded protein: CASSSDGRGGDEQYF.

This clone appeared a few times. The chain recombines TRBV10-3 with TRBJ1-2; D ambiguous. V was clipped by 0 bases and J by 8 bases, with 7 bases between them. The CDR3 has 12 amino acids. CDR1 is ENHRY and CDR2 is SYGVKD in the germline V gene. CDR3 nucleotides: TGTGCCATCAGTGAGTCGTCGGGAGGCTACACCTTC. Its protein product is CAISESSGGYTF.

The rearrangement links TRBV10-3 to TRBJ2-1, with TRBD2 matching over 13 bases. J was trimmed by 5 bases and V by 4 bases; bases with no gene match: 2. This CDR3 comprises 15 residues. Germline CDR1 ENHRY, CDR2 SYGVKD. This chain's CDR3 is CAISAGLAGDNEQFF. For the CDR3, the DNA is TGTGCCATCAGTGCAGGACTAGCGGGGGACAATGAGCAGTTCTTC.

V is TRBV30 and J is TRBJ1-2; D not certain. The CDR3 has 10 amino acids. Trimming took off 8 bases at V and 7 bases at J, with 11 bases between the two ends. Germline loops: CDR1 GTSNPN, CDR2 SVGIG (reference sequence). The CDR3 sequence is CAGNLRGYTF. Written as DNA, the CDR3 is TGTGCCGGGAATTTGCGTGGCTACACCTTC.

This chain uses TRBV28 with TRBJ2-5; D call uncertain. The DNA end favors TRBJ2-7, so the J call may be wrong. This CDR3 is built from 14 residues. Looked up from germline, CDR1 is MDHEN and CDR2 is SYDVKM. CDR3 in DNA: TGTGCCAGCAGTTTAAATCCGGGTTCCTACGAGCAGTACTTC. Its translation: CASSLNPGSYEQYF.

This chain joins TRBV5-5 and TRBJ1-2; possible D gene TRBD1, 5 bases. The CDR3 is made up of 15 amino acids. V was cut by 4 bases and J by 4 bases, with 17 bases left in between. CDR1 and CDR2 (germline): SGHKS, YYEKEE (reference sequence). The CDR3 nucleotides read TGTGCCAGCAGCCCTACAGGACAAGGGATCTATGGCTACACCTTC. Translating it yields CASSPTGQGIYGYTF.

The chain combines TRBV2 with TRBJ2-5; no firm D call. The CDR3 is 11 residues long. V gave up 3 bases and J gave up 7 bases, with 6 bases separating them. Germline lookup yields CDR1 SNHLY and CDR2 FYNNEI. DNA of the CDR3: TGTGCCAGCAGTGACCACGGGACCCAGTACTTC. The encoded protein is CASSDHGTQYF.

The CDR3 region has the DNA TGTGCCATCAGACAGGGGGCCCCTGGAAACACCATATATTTT. Its translation is CAIRQGAPGNTIYF. The chain uses TRBV10-3 and TRBJ1-3, with 9 bases fitting TRBD1. After removal of 6 bases from V and 2 bases from J, the junction contained 2 bases not matched to a gene. Germline V CDR1 and CDR2: ENHRY, SYGVKD. CDR3 length: 14 amino acids.

This sequence joins TRBV29-1 and TRBJ2-7, with 7 positions matching TRBD1. The J segment lost 2 bases and the V segment lost 0 bases, leaving 16 bases of the junction unmatched. The CDR3 has 18 amino acids. The germline V gene has CDR1 SQVTM and CDR2 ANQGSEA. The DNA for the CDR3 is TGCAGCGTTGAAGATAGAGGGGAAAGGGACAGACTTACCTACGAGCAGTACTTC. Translating gives CSVEDRGERDRLTYEQYF.

This clone was seen a handful of times. V gene TRBV6-5 combines with J gene TRBJ2-7; 8 nucleotides align to TRBD1. Germline loops: CDR1 MNHEY, CDR2 SVGAGI. CDR3 length: 15 residues. V lost 6 bases and J lost 5; bases outside the gene matches: 12. The CDR3 region is CASRSSQGANHEQYF. The CDR3, as DNA: TGTGCCAGCAGGTCATCTCAGGGGGCTAACCACGAGCAGTACTTC.

A word on this clone: Within the sample, other DNA sequences also encode this same CDR3. This chain connects TRBV19 to TRBJ2-6; tentatively, D is TRBD1 (6 bases). The CDR3 runs 15 residues. Trimming pared 5 bases from V and 1 base from J, leaving 9 bases between. CDR1 is LNHDA, CDR2 SQIVND, per germline (reference sequence). The CDR3 spells CASSATGSGANVLTF. The DNA of the CDR3 is TGTGCCAGTAGTGCGACAGGATCTGGGGCCAACGTCCTGACTTTC.

The J gene is TRBJ2-7, the V gene TRBV29-1, with 7 nucleotides matching TRBD1. The CDR3 is made up of 12 amino acids. V lost 7 bases and J lost 2; bases outside the gene matches: 5. Germline CDR1 SQVTM, CDR2 ANQGSEA. CDR3 sequence (DNA): TGCAGCGGAACGCAGGGGGCCTACGAGCAGTACTTC. The encoded protein is CSGTQGAYEQYF.

This chain uses TRBV7-9 with TRBJ2-3; tentative D call: TRBD1 (5 bases). Germline V CDR1 and CDR2: SEHNR, FQNEAQ (reference sequence). The CDR3 runs 14 residues. V was clipped by 10 bases and J by 3 bases, with 17 bases between them. The CDR3: CAIPQAGLTDTQYF. The CDR3 coding sequence is TGTGCCATACCTCAGGCAGGGCTTACAGATACGCAGTATTTT.

This chain connects TRBV18 to TRBJ2-3, with D possibly being TRBD1 (6 bases). This CDR3 has 14 amino acids. Trimming cost V 1 base and J 4 bases, with 9 bases left between them. The germline V gene encodes CDR1 KGHSH and CDR2 LQKENI. This chain's CDR3 is CASSPRQDADTQYF. The CDR3, as DNA: TGTGCCAGCTCACCACGACAGGACGCAGATACGCAGTATTTT.

J is TRBJ1-5 and V is TRBV28, with 7 bases that match TRBD1. Unmatched junction bases numbered 15, after V lost 5 bases and J lost 11 bases. The CDR3 sequence is 15 residues long. Per germline, CDR1 MDHEN and CDR2 SYDVKM. The CDR3 loop reads CASSMGQPISATQHF. DNA for the CDR3: TGTGCCAGCAGTATGGGACAGCCGATCTCGGCGACCCAGCATTTT.

The chain employs TRBV7-8 and TRBJ2-1; 11 nucleotides align to TRBD2. The V gene's germline CDR1 is SGHVS and CDR2 FQNEAQ. J gave up 3 bases and V 5 bases, and 3 bases lay outside the gene matches. This CDR3 contains 15 residues. CDR3 coding DNA: TGTGCCAGCAGCATACTAGCGGGGGACTACAATGAGCAGTTCTTC. This sequence encodes CASSILAGDYNEQFF. The complete variable domain, with remaining parts taken from reference TRBV7-8 and TRBJ2-1, reads GAGVSQSPRYKVAKRGQDVALRCDPISGHVSLFWYQQALGQGPEFLTYFQNEAQLDKSGLPSDRFFAERPEGSVSTLKIQRTQQEDSAVYLCASSILAGDYNEQFFGPGTRLTVL.

This chain uses TRBV7-2 with TRBJ1-1, with TRBD1 matching over 8 bases. Germline CDR1 and CDR2: SGHTA and FQGNSA. The CDR3 is made up of 13 amino acids. Trimming at V came to 8 bases and at J to 8 bases, leaving 10 bases not matched to a gene. As DNA, the CDR3 is TGTGCCAGCCGAAAAACAGGGGGGTACGAAGCTTTCTTT. This gives the protein CASRKTGGYEAFF.

This clone was seen only a few times. The J gene is TRBJ2-7, the V gene TRBV7-2; TRBD2 matches at 7 bases. The CDR3 extends over 14 amino acids. J was trimmed by 6 bases and V by 5 bases; bases with no gene match: 10. CDR1 and CDR2 from the germline V gene are SGHTA and FQGNSA. The CDR3 spells CASSPRQRGFEQYF. The DNA for the CDR3 is TGTGCCAGCAGCCCACGCCAGCGGGGTTTCGAGCAGTACTTC.

The rearrangement links TRBV5-1 to TRBJ2-3; 7 positions match TRBD2. Germline trimming cut 0 bases from V and 0 bases from J; bases unmatched to any gene: 10. CDR1 and CDR2 (germline): SGHRS, YFSETQ. The CDR3 consists of 18 residues. The CDR3 is CASSLAASGAYSTDTQYF. The CDR3 bases are TGCGCCAGCAGCTTGGCGGCTAGCGGTGCCTATAGCACAGATACGCAGTATTTT.